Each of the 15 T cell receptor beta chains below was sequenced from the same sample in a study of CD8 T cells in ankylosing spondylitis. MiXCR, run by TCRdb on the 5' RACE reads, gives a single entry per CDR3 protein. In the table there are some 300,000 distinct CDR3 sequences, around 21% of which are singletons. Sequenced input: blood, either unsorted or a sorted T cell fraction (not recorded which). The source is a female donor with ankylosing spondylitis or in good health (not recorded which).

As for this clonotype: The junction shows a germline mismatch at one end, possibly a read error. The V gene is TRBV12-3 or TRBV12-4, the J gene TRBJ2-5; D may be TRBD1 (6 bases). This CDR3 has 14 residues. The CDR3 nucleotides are TGTGGCAGCAGTGCGGCGTGGGGGCTGGAGACCCAGTACTTC. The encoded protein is CGSSAAWGLETQYF.

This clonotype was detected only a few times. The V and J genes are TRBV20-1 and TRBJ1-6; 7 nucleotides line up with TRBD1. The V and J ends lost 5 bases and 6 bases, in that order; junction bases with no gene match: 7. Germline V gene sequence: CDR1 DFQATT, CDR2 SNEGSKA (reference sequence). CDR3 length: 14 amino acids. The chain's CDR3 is CSAGRQGRNSPLHF. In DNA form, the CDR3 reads TGCAGTGCTGGGAGACAGGGTCGTAATTCACCCCTCCACTTT.

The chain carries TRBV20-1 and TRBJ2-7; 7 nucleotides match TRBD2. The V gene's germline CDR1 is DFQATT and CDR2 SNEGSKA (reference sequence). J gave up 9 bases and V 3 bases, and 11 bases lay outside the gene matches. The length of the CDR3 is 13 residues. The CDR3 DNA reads TGCAGTGCTAGGGGTAGGCAGCCGGGAGGGCAGTACTTC. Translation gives CSARGRQPGGQYF.

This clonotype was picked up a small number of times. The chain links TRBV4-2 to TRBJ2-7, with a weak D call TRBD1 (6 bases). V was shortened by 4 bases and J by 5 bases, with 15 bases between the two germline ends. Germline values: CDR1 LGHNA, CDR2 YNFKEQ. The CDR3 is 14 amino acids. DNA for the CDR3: TGTGCCAGCAGCCCGGGCAGGACAGCGGACGAGCAGTACTTC. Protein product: CASSPGRTADEQYF.

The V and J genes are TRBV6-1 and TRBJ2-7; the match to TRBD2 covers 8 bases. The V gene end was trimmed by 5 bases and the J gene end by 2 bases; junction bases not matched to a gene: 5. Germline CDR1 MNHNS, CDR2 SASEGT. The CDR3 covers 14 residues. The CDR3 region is CASSPSGSTYEQYF. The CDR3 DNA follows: TGTGCCAGCAGTCCCAGCGGGAGTACCTACGAGCAGTACTTC.

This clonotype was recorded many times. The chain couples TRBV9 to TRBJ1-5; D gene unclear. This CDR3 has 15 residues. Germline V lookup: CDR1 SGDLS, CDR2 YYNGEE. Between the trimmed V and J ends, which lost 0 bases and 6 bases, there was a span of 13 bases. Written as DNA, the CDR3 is TGTGCCAGCAGCGTAGGTGTTAGGGAAGGTCAGCCCCAGCATTTT. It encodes CASSVGVREGQPQHF.

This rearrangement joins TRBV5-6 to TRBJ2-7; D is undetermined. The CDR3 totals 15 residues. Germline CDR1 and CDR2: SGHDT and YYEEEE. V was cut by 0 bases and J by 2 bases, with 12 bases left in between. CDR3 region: CASSLGTSVAYEQYF. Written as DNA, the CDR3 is TGTGCCAGCAGCTTGGGTACCAGTGTGGCCTACGAGCAGTACTTC.

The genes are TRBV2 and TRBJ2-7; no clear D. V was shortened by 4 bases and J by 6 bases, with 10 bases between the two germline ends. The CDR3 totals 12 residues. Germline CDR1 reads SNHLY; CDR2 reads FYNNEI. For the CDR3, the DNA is TGTGCCAGCAGTGGGCCTAAGGGCGAGCAGTACTTC. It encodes CASSGPKGEQYF.

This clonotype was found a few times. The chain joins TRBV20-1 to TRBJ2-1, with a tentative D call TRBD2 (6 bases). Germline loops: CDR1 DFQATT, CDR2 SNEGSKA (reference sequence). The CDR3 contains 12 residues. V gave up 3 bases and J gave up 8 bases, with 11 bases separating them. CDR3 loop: CSARVRRDEQFF. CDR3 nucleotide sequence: TGCAGTGCTAGGGTCCGGAGGGATGAGCAGTTCTTC.

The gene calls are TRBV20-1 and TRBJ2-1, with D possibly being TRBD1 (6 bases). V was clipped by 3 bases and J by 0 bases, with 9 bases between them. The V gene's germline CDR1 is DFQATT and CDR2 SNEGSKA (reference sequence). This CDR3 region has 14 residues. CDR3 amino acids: CSASRGSSYNEQFF. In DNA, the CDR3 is TGCAGTGCTAGTAGGGGGAGCTCCTACAATGAGCAGTTCTTC.

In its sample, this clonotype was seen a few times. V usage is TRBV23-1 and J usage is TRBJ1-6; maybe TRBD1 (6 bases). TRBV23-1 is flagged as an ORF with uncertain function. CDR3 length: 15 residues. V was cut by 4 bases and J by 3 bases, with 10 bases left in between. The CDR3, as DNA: TGCGCCAGCAGTCCCCGGGACAACTATAATTCACCCCTCCACTTT. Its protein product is CASSPRDNYNSPLHF.

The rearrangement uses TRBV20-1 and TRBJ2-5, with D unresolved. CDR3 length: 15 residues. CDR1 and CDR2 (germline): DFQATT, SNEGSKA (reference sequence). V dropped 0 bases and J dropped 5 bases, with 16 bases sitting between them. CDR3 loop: CSARDPFLGLETQYF. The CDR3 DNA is TGCAGTGCTAGAGATCCCTTTCTTGGGTTGGAGACCCAGTACTTC.

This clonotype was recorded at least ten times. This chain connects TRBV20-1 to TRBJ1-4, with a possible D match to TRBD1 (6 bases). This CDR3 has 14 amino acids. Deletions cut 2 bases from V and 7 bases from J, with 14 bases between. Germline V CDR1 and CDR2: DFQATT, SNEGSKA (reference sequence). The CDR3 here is CSARQTGLTEKLFF. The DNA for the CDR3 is TGCAGTGCTAGACAAACAGGGTTAACTGAAAAACTGTTTTTT.

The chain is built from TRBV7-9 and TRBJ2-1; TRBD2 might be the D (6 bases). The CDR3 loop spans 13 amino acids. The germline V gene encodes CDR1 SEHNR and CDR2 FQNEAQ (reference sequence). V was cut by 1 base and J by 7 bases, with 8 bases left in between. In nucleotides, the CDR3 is TGTGCCAGCAGCTTAGTCGGGAGAAATGAGCAGTTCTTC. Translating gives CASSLVGRNEQFF.

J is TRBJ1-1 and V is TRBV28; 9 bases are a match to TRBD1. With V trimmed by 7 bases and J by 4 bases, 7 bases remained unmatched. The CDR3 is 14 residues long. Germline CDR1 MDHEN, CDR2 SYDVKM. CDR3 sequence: CASTPGQGFTEAFF. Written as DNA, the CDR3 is TGTGCCAGCACCCCCGGACAGGGGTTCACTGAAGCTTTCTTT.